This T cell receptor beta chain emerged from a study of T-cell reconstitution after alpha-beta-depleted transplantation in children. CDR3 size: 15 residues. Germline loops: CDR1 SGHVS, CDR2 FQNEAQ. The ends lost 5 bases at V and 3 bases at J; junction bases unmatched: 8. This sample's TCRbeta library carried unique molecular identifier barcodes. TCRdb redid the calling of the PCR reads with MiXCR, one entry per CDR3 protein. This repertoire shows around 480,000 distinct CDR3 sequences, approximately 29% found once; its top ten account for approximately 2.3%. V usage is TRBV7-8 and J usage is TRBJ2-3, with 7 bases aligning to TRBD2. The clonotype comes from a human donor who donated a stem cell graft to a child with aplastic anemia. This material consisted of PBMCs from the stem cell graft donor, taken from the stem cell graft. The DNA for the CDR3 is TGTGCCAGCAGCCTCTCGGGGGGAGAAACAGATACGCAGTATTTT. It codes for CASSLSGGETDTQYF.